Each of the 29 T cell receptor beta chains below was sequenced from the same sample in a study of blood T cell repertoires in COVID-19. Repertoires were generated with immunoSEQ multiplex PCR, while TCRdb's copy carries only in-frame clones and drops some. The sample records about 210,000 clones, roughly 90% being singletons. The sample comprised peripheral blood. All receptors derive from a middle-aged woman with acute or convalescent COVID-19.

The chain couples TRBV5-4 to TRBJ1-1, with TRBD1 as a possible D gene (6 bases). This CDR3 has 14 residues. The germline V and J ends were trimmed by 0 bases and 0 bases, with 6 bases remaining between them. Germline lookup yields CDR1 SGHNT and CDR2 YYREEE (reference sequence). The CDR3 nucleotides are TGTGCCAGCAGCTTGGGACAGGTGAACACTGAAGCTTTCTTT. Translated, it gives CASSLGQVNTEAFF.

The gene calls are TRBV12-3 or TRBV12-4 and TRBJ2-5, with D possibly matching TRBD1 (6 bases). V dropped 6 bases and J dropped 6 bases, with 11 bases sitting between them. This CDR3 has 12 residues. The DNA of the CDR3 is TGTGCCAGCAGCCTCAGGGGCCAGACCCAGTACTTC. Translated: CASSLRGQTQYF.

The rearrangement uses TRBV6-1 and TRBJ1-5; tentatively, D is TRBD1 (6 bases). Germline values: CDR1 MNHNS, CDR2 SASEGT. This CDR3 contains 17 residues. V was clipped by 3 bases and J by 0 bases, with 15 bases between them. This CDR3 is CASSDTGTTYSNQPQHF. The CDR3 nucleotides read TGTGCCAGCAGTGACACAGGGACAACATATAGCAATCAGCCCCAGCATTTT.

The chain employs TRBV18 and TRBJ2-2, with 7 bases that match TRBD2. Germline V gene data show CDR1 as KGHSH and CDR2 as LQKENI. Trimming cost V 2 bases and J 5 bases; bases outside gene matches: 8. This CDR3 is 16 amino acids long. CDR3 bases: TGTGCCAGCTCACCAAAAGCGGGGTCCGGGACCGGGGAGCTGTTTTTT. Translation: CASSPKAGSGTGELFF.

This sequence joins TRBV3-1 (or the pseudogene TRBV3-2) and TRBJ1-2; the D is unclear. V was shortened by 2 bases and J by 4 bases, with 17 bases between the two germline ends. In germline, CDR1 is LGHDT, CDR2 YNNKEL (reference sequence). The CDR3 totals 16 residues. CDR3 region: CASSQLAGREGYGYTF. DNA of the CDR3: TGTGCCAGCAGCCAATTGGCGGGGAGGGAGGGCTATGGCTACACCTTC.

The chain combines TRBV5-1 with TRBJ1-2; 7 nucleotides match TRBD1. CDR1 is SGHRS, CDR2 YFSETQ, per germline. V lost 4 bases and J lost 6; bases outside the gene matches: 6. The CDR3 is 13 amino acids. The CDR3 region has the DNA TGCGCCAGCAGCCCCGGACAGGACGATGGCTACACCTTC. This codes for CASSPGQDDGYTF.

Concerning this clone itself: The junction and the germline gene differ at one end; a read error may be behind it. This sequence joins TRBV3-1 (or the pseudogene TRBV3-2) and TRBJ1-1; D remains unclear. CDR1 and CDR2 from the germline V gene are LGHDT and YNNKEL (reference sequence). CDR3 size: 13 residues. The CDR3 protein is CASSQISRELKRF. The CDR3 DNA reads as TGTGCCAGCAGCCAAATCTCGAGGGAGTTAAAGCGCTTT.

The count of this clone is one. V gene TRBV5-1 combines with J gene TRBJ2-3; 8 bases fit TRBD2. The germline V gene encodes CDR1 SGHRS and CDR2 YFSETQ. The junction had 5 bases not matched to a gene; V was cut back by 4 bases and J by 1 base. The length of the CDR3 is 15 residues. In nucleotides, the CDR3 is TGCGCCAGCAGCGCAGCGGGGGCCCGCACAGATACGCAGTATTTT. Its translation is CASSAAGARTDTQYF.

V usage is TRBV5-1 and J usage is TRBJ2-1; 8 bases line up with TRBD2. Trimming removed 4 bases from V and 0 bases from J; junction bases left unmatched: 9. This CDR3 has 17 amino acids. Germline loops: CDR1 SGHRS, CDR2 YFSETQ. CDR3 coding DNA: TGCGCCAGCAGCAGTGGTGGCGGGGGGAGCTCCTACAATGAGCAGTTCTTC. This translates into CASSSGGGGSSYNEQFF.

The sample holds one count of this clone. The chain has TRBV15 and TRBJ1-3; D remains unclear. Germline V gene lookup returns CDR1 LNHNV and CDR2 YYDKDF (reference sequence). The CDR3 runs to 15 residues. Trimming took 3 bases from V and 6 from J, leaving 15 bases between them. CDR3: CATSRRVLGPNTIYF. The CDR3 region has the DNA TGTGCCACCAGCAGGAGGGTTCTGGGCCCAAACACCATATATTTT.

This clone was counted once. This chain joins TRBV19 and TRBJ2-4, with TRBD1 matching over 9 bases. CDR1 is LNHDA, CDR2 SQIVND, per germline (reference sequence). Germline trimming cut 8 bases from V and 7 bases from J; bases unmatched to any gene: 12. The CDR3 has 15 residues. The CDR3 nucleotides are TGTGCCAGTGCGTTATCCCTAGACAGGGGGAACATTCAGTACTTC. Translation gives CASALSLDRGNIQYF.

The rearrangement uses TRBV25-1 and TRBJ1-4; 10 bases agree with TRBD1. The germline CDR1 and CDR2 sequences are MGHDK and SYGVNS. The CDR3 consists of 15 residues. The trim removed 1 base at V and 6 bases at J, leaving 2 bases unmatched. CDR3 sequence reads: CASSELGTGDEKLFF. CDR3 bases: TGTGCCAGCAGTGAATTGGGGACAGGGGATGAAAAACTGTTTTTT.

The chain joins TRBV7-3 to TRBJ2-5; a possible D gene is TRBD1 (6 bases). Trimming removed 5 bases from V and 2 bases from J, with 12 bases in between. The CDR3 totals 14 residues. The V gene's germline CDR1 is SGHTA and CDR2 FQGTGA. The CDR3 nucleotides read TGTGCCAGCAGCCTTCAGGGGAGACAAGAGACCCAGTACTTC. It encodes CASSLQGRQETQYF. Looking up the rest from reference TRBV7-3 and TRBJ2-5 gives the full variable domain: GAGVSQTPSNKVTEKGKYVELRCDPISGHTALYWYRQSLGQGPEFLIYFQGTGAADDSGLPNDRFFAVRPEGSVSTLKIQRTERGDSAVYLCASSLQGRQETQYFGPGTRLLVL.

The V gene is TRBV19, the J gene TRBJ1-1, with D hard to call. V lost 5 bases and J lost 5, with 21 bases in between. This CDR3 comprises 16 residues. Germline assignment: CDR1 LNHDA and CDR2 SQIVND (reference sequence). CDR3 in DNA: TGTGCCAGTAGTGATACAGTGGGGAAGCGGCGAACTGAAGCTTTCTTT. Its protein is CASSDTVGKRRTEAFF.

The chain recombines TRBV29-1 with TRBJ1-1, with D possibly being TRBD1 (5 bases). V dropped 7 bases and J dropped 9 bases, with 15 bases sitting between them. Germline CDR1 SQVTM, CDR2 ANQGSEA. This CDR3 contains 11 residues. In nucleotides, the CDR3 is TGCAGCGCCCGATCGGGGGGAAAAGCTTTCTTT. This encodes CSARSGGKAFF. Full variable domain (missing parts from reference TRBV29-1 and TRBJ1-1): SAVISQKPSRDICQRGTSLTIQCQVDSQVTMMFWYRQQPGQSLTLIATANQGSEATYESGFVIDKFPISRPNLTFSTLTVSNMSPEDSSIYLCSARSGGKAFFGQGTRLTVV.

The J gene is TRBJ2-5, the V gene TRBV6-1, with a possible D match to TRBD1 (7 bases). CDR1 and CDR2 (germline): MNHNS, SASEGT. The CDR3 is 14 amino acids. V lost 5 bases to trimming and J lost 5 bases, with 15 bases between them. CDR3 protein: CASSSPTGRETQYF. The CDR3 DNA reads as TGTGCCAGCAGTTCCCCGACAGGGAGGGAGACCCAGTACTTC.

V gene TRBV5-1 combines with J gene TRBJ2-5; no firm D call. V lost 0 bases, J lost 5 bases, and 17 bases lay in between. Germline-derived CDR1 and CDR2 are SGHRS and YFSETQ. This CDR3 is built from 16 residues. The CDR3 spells CASSLGVTLLGETQYF. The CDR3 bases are TGCGCCAGCAGCTTGGGAGTGACCCTCCTCGGGGAGACCCAGTACTTC.

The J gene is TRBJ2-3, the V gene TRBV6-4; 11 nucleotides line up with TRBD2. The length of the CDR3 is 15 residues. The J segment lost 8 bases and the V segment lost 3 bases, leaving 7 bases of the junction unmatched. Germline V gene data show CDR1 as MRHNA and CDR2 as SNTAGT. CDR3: CASSDDSGGAGTQYF. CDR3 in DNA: TGTGCCAGCAGTGATGATAGCGGGGGGGCTGGTACGCAGTATTTT.

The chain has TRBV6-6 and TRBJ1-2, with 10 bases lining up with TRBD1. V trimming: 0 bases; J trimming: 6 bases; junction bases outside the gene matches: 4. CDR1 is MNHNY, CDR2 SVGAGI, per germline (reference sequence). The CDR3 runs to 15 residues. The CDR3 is CASSYSGQGFNGYTF. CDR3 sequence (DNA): TGTGCCAGCAGTTACTCGGGACAGGGGTTTAATGGCTACACCTTC.

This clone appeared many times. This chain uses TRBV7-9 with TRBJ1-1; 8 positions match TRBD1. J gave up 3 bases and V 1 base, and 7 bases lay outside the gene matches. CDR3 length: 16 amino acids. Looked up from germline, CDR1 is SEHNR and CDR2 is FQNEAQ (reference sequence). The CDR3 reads CASSLVQGALDTEAFF. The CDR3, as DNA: TGTGCCAGCAGCTTAGTTCAGGGGGCGCTGGACACTGAAGCTTTCTTT.

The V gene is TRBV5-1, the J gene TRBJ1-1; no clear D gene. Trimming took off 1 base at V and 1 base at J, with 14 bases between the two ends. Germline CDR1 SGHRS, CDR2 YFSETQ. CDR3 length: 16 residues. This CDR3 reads CASSLSAGIRNTEAFF. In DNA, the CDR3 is TGCGCCAGCAGCTTGTCGGCAGGAATTAGGAACACTGAAGCTTTCTTT.

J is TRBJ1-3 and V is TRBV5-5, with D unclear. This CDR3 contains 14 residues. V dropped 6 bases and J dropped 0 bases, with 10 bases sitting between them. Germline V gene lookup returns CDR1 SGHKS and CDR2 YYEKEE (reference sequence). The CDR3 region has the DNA TGTGCCAGCACAGAGGAACACTCTGGAAACACCATATATTTT. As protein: CASTEEHSGNTIYF.

The CDR3 sequence: CASSSGGRAYNEQFF. In nucleotides, the CDR3 is TGTGCCAGCAGCTCAGGCGGGAGAGCTTACAATGAGCAGTTCTTC. The chain uses TRBV5-8 and TRBJ2-1, with 7 bases identical to TRBD2. The CDR3 runs 15 residues. The germline CDR1 and CDR2 sequences are SGHTS and YDEGEE. V shed 3 bases, J shed 4 bases, and the junction held 7 bases outside the gene matches.

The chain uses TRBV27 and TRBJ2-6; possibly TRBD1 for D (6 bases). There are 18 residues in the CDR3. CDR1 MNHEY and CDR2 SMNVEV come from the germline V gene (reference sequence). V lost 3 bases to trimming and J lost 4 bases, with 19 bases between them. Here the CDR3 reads CASSLSTGNAWGANVLTF. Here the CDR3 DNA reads TGTGCCAGCAGTTTGAGCACAGGGAACGCGTGGGGGGCCAACGTCCTGACTTTC.

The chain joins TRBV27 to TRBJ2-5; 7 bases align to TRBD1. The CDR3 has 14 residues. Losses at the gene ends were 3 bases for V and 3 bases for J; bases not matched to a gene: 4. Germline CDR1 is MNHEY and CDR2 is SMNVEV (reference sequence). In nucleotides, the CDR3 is TGTGCCAGCAGTTTGTGGCAGGGGGAAGAGACCCAGTACTTC. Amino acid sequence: CASSLWQGEETQYF.

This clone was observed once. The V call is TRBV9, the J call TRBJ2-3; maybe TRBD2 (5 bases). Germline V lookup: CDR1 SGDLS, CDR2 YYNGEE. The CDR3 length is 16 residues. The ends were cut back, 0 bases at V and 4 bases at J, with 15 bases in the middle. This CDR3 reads CASSVEASYRSDTQYF. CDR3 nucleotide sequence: TGTGCCAGCAGCGTAGAGGCTAGCTATCGTTCAGATACGCAGTATTTT. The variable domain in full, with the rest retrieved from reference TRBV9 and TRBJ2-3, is DSGVTQTPKHLITATGQRVTLRCSPRSGDLSVYWYQQSLDQGLQFLIQYYNGEERAKGNILERFSAQQFPDLHSELNLSSLELGDSALYFCASSVEASYRSDTQYFGPGTRLTVL.

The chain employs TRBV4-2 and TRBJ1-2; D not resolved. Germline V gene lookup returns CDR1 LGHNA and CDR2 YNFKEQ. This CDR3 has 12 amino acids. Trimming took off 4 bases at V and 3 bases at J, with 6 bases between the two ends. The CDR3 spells CASSPTDYGYTF. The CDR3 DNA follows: TGTGCCAGCAGCCCAACGGACTATGGCTACACCTTC.

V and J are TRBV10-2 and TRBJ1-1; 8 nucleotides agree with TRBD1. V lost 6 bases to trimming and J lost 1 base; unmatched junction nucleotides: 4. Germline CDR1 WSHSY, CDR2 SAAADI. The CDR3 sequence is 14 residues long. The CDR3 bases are TGCGCCAGCAGGGTAACAGGGGGGAACACTGAAGCTTTCTTT. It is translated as CASRVTGGNTEAFF.

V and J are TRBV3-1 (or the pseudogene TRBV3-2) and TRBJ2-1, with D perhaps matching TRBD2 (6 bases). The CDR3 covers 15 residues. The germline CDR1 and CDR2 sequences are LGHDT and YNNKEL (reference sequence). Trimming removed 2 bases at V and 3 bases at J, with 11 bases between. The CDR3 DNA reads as TGTGCCAGCAGCCAACAACGGGGGAGCTACAATGAGCAGTTCTTC. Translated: CASSQQRGSYNEQFF.